Judged by abundance, the clone carrying this TCR beta chain is large. This table comes from immunoSEQ multiplex PCR, and its TCRdb copy is limited to in-frame clones, with some not included. The profile covers about 880 clones, with 60% to 85% appearing a single time and about 28% taken by the ten largest. Trimming stripped 4 bases from V and 2 bases from J, with 11 bases between. Germline CDR1 reads SNHLY; CDR2 reads FYNNEI. The CDR3 length is 14 residues. Blood got drawn at baseline, again on cycle 4 day 1, and then on cycle 7 day 1. This sample is drawn from a study of OX40 agonist ivuxolimab in advanced cancers. About the research overall: Treatment received earlier with anti-PD-1, anti-PD-L1 or anti-CTLA-4 agents was allowed, and 40% had some.

The receptor was derived from an adult with an advanced solid tumor such as melanoma, head and neck, liver or kidney cancer. This sequence joins TRBV2 and TRBJ1-2, with D possibly being TRBD1 (6 bases). The starting material was CD4+ or CD8+ T cells sorted from blood, obtained in a trial of the OX40 agonist ivuxolimab. The CDR3 loop reads CASSVRGQNYGYTF. The CDR3 bases are TGTGCCAGCAGTGTGAGAGGACAGAACTATGGCTACACCTTC.